This T cell receptor (beta chain) is from a study of control samples from healthy donors and cancer patients (dated by TCRdb to the early 2020s). The library came from the immunoSEQ multiplex PCR assay. TCRdb provides this immuneACCESS table in a form limited to in-frame rearrangements. Some clones are lacking; in checked studies, under half of them reflect an unresolved V gene, and why the rest are absent is not known. The table for this sample lists 130,000 to 150,000 clones; roughly 94% of them were counted only once. The ten biggest clones cover 11% to 15% of the sample. A distance of 23 bases separates the germline ends of V and J, which lose 8 bases and 0 bases respectively. The CDR3, from cysteine to phenylalanine, totals 18 residues. The read is trimmed to its CDR3 DNA, 54 bases read in frame from base 1. Reading the germline V gene gives CDR1 MRHNA and CDR2 SNTAGT. The table lists this clone with a count of one. Its antigen is unknown. Base quality data are lacking; no much larger clone is found one base away.

The V and J genes are TRBV6-4 and TRBJ1-3; TRBD1 is perhaps the D gene, given 5 matching bases. The sequencing sample was made of PBMCs. The clonotype was recovered from a man between 60 and 75 years old with colorectal cancer. The DNA is as follows: TGTGCCAGCCCCTCACCCACCGGGACGGCTGGCTCTGGAAACACCATATATTTT. Its translation reads: CASPSPTGTAGSGNTIYF.